The 24 T cell receptor beta chains reported below all come from one sample, sequenced in a study of blood T cell repertoires in COVID-19. Repertoires were generated with immunoSEQ multiplex PCR, while TCRdb's copy carries only in-frame clones and drops some. This table has approximately 150,000 clones, over 70% appearing once. The sample taken for sequencing was peripheral blood. Source of these receptors: a man aged 65-85 years who had recovered from COVID-19.

J is TRBJ1-2 and V is TRBV27; a possible D gene is TRBD1 (5 bases). V was pared by 8 bases and J by 6 bases, with 16 bases between. Per germline, CDR1 MNHEY and CDR2 SMNVEV (reference sequence). CDR3 length equals 13 residues. CDR3 bases: TGTGCCAGCGGGTCGGGGGGGTGGAATGGCTACACCTTC. It translates to CASGSGGWNGYTF.

The rearrangement uses TRBV11-2 and TRBJ2-3, with D unresolved. V lost 0 bases to trimming and J lost 4 bases, with 11 bases between them. CDR3 size: 15 residues. Looked up from germline, CDR1 is SGHAT and CDR2 is FQNNGV. The CDR3 sequence: CASSLELSTSDTQYF. The CDR3 DNA is TGTGCCAGCAGCTTAGAGCTCAGTACCTCAGATACGCAGTATTTT.

This rearrangement joins TRBV19 to TRBJ1-2, with TRBD1 identical over 9 bases. The J segment lost 8 bases and the V segment lost 8 bases, leaving 12 bases of the junction unmatched. CDR3 length equals 14 residues. Germline V gene sequence: CDR1 LNHDA, CDR2 SQIVND (reference sequence). This chain's CDR3 is CASQPVQGAEGYTF. The CDR3, as DNA: TGTGCCAGTCAACCCGTACAGGGGGCGGAAGGCTACACCTTC.

The chain uses TRBV27 and TRBJ2-6; 7 nucleotides match TRBD1. The V and J ends lost 3 bases and 0 bases, in that order; junction bases with no gene match: 5. Germline V gene sequence: CDR1 MNHEY, CDR2 SMNVEV (reference sequence). This CDR3 is 17 amino acids long. The DNA of the CDR3 is TGTGCCAGCAGTTTGAGGGGGCCTTTCTCTGGGGCCAACGTCCTGACTTTC. Translation: CASSLRGPFSGANVLTF.

J is TRBJ2-7 and V is TRBV5-6, with D tentatively TRBD2 (7 bases). V lost 6 bases, J lost 3 bases, and 13 bases lay in between. The CDR3 covers 13 residues. Germline V CDR1 and CDR2: SGHDT, YYEEEE. The CDR3 loop is CASTGEGHYEQYF. DNA for the CDR3: TGTGCCAGCACCGGGGAGGGACACTACGAGCAGTACTTC.

The J gene is TRBJ2-3, the V gene TRBV5-6; TRBD1 agrees at 8 bases. Germline V gene sequence: CDR1 SGHDT, CDR2 YYEEEE. The CDR3 has 13 residues. V dropped 4 bases and J dropped 4; count of bases not matched to a gene: 2. CDR3 loop: CASSRTGPDTQYF. The CDR3 DNA follows: TGTGCCAGCAGCCGGACAGGGCCAGATACGCAGTATTTT.

This clone has a count of ten or more. The CDR3 loop is CASSSRGSGYTF. The DNA for the CDR3 is TGTGCCAGCAGTTCCAGGGGCAGTGGCTACACCTTC. The rearrangement links TRBV28 to TRBJ1-2; D may be TRBD1 (6 bases). The germline V gene has CDR1 MDHEN and CDR2 SYDVKM. CDR3 length equals 12 residues. The V gene lost 4 bases and the J gene lost 7 bases, with 10 bases spanning the gap.

The chain is built from TRBV5-6 and TRBJ1-2; D is perhaps TRBD1 (6 bases). CDR3 length: 12 residues. V gave up 5 bases and J gave up 8 bases, with 13 bases separating them. Germline values: CDR1 SGHDT, CDR2 YYEEEE. As DNA, the CDR3 is TGTGCCAGCAGAGAAGGGGGTGGAGGCTACACCTTC. Its protein is CASREGGGGYTF.

The chain carries TRBV19 and TRBJ2-1; 13 bases are a match to TRBD2. Per the germline V gene, CDR1 is LNHDA and CDR2 is SQIVND (reference sequence). This CDR3 region has 18 residues. Unmatched junction bases numbered 4, after V lost 1 base and J lost 1 base. The CDR3 loop reads CASSIAPGLAGSYNEQFF. The CDR3, as DNA: TGTGCCAGTAGTATAGCACCGGGACTAGCGGGATCCTACAATGAGCAGTTCTTC.

The chain has TRBV4-1 and TRBJ2-7; 13 bases are a match to TRBD2. There are 16 residues in the CDR3. CDR1 MGHRA and CDR2 YSYEKL come from the germline V gene. The V and J ends lost 1 base and 2 bases, in that order; junction bases with no gene match: 2. The CDR3 region is CASSQGGLAGAYEQYF. DNA of the CDR3: TGCGCCAGCAGCCAAGGTGGACTAGCGGGAGCCTACGAGCAGTACTTC.

To note about this clone: The same CDR3 arises from other DNA sequences in this sample as well. This rearrangement joins TRBV7-2 to TRBJ2-7; 8 nucleotides agree with TRBD1. The CDR3 has 14 residues. CDR1 SGHTA and CDR2 FQGNSA come from the germline V gene. V was clipped by 4 bases and J by 1 base; unmatched bases: 3. CDR3 DNA sequence: TGTGCCAGCAGCTCAAGACAGGGGTCCTACGAGCAGTACTTC. Amino acids: CASSSRQGSYEQYF.

V and J are TRBV19 and TRBJ2-1; TRBD1 matches at 7 bases. The J segment lost 5 bases and the V segment lost 4 bases, leaving 5 bases of the junction unmatched. Germline-derived CDR1 and CDR2 are LNHDA and SQIVND (reference sequence). The CDR3 contains 14 residues. CDR3 protein: CASSKQGLNNEQFF. The CDR3 DNA is TGTGCCAGTAGTAAACAGGGGCTGAACAATGAGCAGTTCTTC. Using reference TRBV19 and TRBJ2-1 for the parts outside the CDR3, the full variable domain is DGGITQSPKYLFRKEGQNVTLSCEQNLNHDAMYWYRQDPGQGLRLIYYSQIVNDFQKGDIAEGYSVSREKKESFPLTVTSAQKNPTAFYLCASSKQGLNNEQFFGPGTRLTVL.

The chain employs TRBV19 and TRBJ2-2, with 12 bases identical to TRBD2. Germline V gene data show CDR1 as LNHDA and CDR2 as SQIVND (reference sequence). This CDR3 comprises 15 residues. V lost 5 bases and J lost 5; bases outside the gene matches: 3. The CDR3 bases are TGTGCCAGTAGTGTTCTAGCGGGAGGGACCGGGGAGCTGTTTTTT. Protein sequence: CASSVLAGGTGELFF.

This chain connects TRBV19 to TRBJ2-5; D might be TRBD1 (5 bases). Trimming stripped 1 base from V and 5 bases from J, with 11 bases between. The CDR3 loop spans 14 amino acids. Germline CDR1 is LNHDA and CDR2 is SQIVND (reference sequence). The CDR3 DNA follows: TGTGCCAGTAGTATAGGACGGACAACGGAGACCCAGTACTTC. Protein: CASSIGRTTETQYF.

This clone was counted only a few times. The chain combines TRBV6-1 with TRBJ1-3; D gene ambiguous. The CDR3 length is 15 residues. V shed 1 base and J shed 0 bases, with 7 bases lying between them. Germline assignment: CDR1 MNHNS and CDR2 SASEGT. CDR3 in DNA: TGTGCCAGCAGTGAAGGCGGGATCTCTGGAAACACCATATATTTT. It encodes CASSEGGISGNTIYF.

V and J are TRBV6-2 or TRBV6-3 and TRBJ1-2; no clear D gene. Germline V gene data show CDR1 as MNHEY and CDR2 as SVGEGT. V lost 5 bases to trimming and J lost 4 bases, with 11 bases between them. The CDR3 is made up of 13 amino acids. CDR3 in amino acids: CASSDNMSYGYTF. DNA for the CDR3: TGTGCCAGCAGTGATAATATGAGCTATGGCTACACCTTC.

This clone was picked up a small number of times. The V gene is TRBV7-9, the J gene TRBJ2-2; D unclear. This CDR3 contains 12 residues. Trimming shortened V by 6 bases and J by 4 bases, and 6 bases separated the two germline ends. From germline, CDR1 is SEHNR and CDR2 FQNEAQ (reference sequence). The CDR3 DNA reads as TGTGCCAGCAGTCTTTTCACCGGGGAGCTGTTTTTT. Translated: CASSLFTGELFF.

The CDR3 bases are TGCGCCAGCAGCCCCCTCTATTCTGCGGGTAGAGGGGAGCTGTTTTTT. It specifies CASSPLYSAGRGELFF. The V call is TRBV4-1, the J call TRBJ2-2; tentative D call: TRBD2 (5 bases). Deletions cut 4 bases from V and 8 bases from J, with 20 bases between. The CDR3 is 16 residues long. Germline V gene sequence: CDR1 MGHRA, CDR2 YSYEKL.

This clone came up many times. This sequence joins TRBV6-2 or TRBV6-3 and TRBJ2-7; tentatively, D is TRBD2 (5 bases). V lost 2 bases and J lost 3, with 11 bases in between. From germline, CDR1 is MNHEY and CDR2 SVGEGT. This CDR3 is built from 14 residues. The CDR3 DNA reads as TGTGCCAGCAGTTACATCGGGGAGCACTACGAGCAGTACTTC. It encodes CASSYIGEHYEQYF.

This clone was detected only a few times. The rearrangement links TRBV6-5 to TRBJ2-2, with a weak D call TRBD1 (6 bases). Germline lookup yields CDR1 MNHEY and CDR2 SVGAGI. V was pared by 5 bases and J by 0 bases, with 10 bases between. This CDR3 region has 15 residues. The CDR3: CASSLDRSNTGELFF. The DNA for the CDR3 is TGTGCCAGCAGTCTGGACAGATCGAACACCGGGGAGCTGTTTTTT.

This sequence joins TRBV3-1 (or the pseudogene TRBV3-2) and TRBJ1-5; 8 positions agree with TRBD1. CDR1 LGHDT and CDR2 YNNKEL come from the germline V gene (reference sequence). Germline trimming cut 4 bases from V and 1 base from J; bases unmatched to any gene: 12. This CDR3 is built from 18 residues. In nucleotides, the CDR3 is TGTGCCAGCAGCCGCAGCGACCTAACAGGGGGGAGCAATCAGCCCCAGCATTTT. The encoded protein is CASSRSDLTGGSNQPQHF.

This sequence joins TRBV29-1 and TRBJ2-3, with D possibly matching TRBD2 (5 bases). The germline V and J ends were trimmed by 3 bases and 2 bases, with 15 bases remaining between them. The CDR3 runs to 15 residues. Germline CDR1 SQVTM, CDR2 ANQGSEA. In DNA, the CDR3 is TGCAGCGTTGAGTCGCTAGCAGACCTCACAGATACGCAGTATTTT. As protein: CSVESLADLTDTQYF.

The chain joins TRBV6-2 or TRBV6-3 to TRBJ1-5, with unresolved D. The CDR3 runs 14 residues. Germline V gene sequence: CDR1 MNHEY, CDR2 SVGEGT. Trimming shortened V by 5 bases and J by 5 bases, and 13 bases separated the two germline ends. The CDR3 loop is CASSEDPGYQPQHF. Written as DNA, the CDR3 is TGTGCCAGCAGTGAGGATCCGGGGTATCAGCCCCAGCATTTT.

This clone was detected once. V is TRBV6-5 and J is TRBJ1-2, with D unclear. V lost 6 bases to trimming and J lost 1 base, with 3 bases between them. The germline CDR1 and CDR2 sequences are MNHEY and SVGAGI. The CDR3 length is 11 residues. The CDR3 DNA follows: TGTGCCAGCAGCCTTAACTATGGCTACACCTTC. Translating it yields CASSLNYGYTF.